This record covers a single TCR beta chain. The antigen remains undetermined. Donors came from a validation cohort of approximately 110 subjects, distinct from the first 666-subject cohort. This record comes from a study of cytomegalovirus exposure and HLA in healthy donors. General study results and limits: In vitro data verified three CMV-associated chains as specific for CMV antigens. Per published reports, the classifier diagnosed cytomegalovirus status with high specificity and sensitivity.

Method: immunoSEQ multiplex PCR; TCRdb's copy keeps in-frame clones and lacks some. The data contain about 150,000 clones, roughly 87% of them singletons. The origin of this receptor is a man aged 18 to 29 in good health and CMV-seropositive. The material sequenced was PBMCs.

Written as DNA, the CDR3 is TGTGCCTGGAGTAGCGGACAGGGCGACACTGAAGCTTTCTTT. This encodes CAWSSGQGDTEAFF. The chain links TRBV30 to TRBJ1-1, with 8 positions matching TRBD1. Losses at the gene ends were 2 bases for V and 3 bases for J; bases not matched to a gene: 5. The CDR3 spans 14 residues. CDR1 is GTSNPN, CDR2 SVGIG, per germline (reference sequence).